The 21 T cell receptor beta chains below all came from one sample that was sequenced in a study of blood T cell repertoires in COVID-19. The method was immunoSEQ multiplex PCR; TCRdb's version includes in-frame clones alone and lacks a portion of them. The sample holds some 250,000 clones; about nine tenths are singletons and the top ten take about 16%. The sequencing input was PBMCs or T cells enriched from blood (not recorded which). The receptors stem from a man between 18 and 29 years old who had recovered from COVID-19.

V usage is TRBV29-1 and J usage is TRBJ2-3; 14 positions agree with TRBD2. In germline, CDR1 is SQVTM, CDR2 ANQGSEA. This CDR3 comprises 17 residues. Trimming cost V 1 base and J 2 bases; bases outside gene matches: 5. The DNA of the CDR3 is TGCAGCGTTGAAGTTTGGGGACTAGCGGGGGCCACAGATACGCAGTATTTT. It encodes CSVEVWGLAGATDTQYF.

The V and J genes are TRBV19 and TRBJ1-2, with no clear D. The CDR3 loop spans 14 amino acids. The V end was cut by 4 bases, the J end by 8 bases, with 17 bases between. Germline CDR1 and CDR2: LNHDA and SQIVND (reference sequence). For the CDR3, the DNA is TGTGCCAGTAGTACCACAGAGATGCTATCCGGCTACACCTTC. Protein: CASSTTEMLSGYTF.

The chain joins TRBV4-1 to TRBJ1-1, with D uncertain. Germline CDR1 and CDR2: MGHRA and YSYEKL. The CDR3 is made up of 13 amino acids. V shed 1 base and J shed 7 bases, with 10 bases lying between them. CDR3 amino acids: CASSQVDNFEAFF. As DNA, the CDR3 is TGCGCCAGCAGCCAAGTCGACAATTTTGAAGCTTTCTTT.

The V call is TRBV5-4, the J call TRBJ2-1, with TRBD2 matching over 7 bases. Per the germline V gene, CDR1 is SGHNT and CDR2 is YYREEE (reference sequence). Trimming removed 0 bases from V and 7 bases from J; junction bases left unmatched: 10. This CDR3 region has 16 residues. The CDR3 loop is CASSLEGTKANNEQFF. As DNA, the CDR3 is TGTGCCAGCAGCTTGGAAGGGACTAAGGCTAATAATGAGCAGTTCTTC.

The chain employs TRBV30 and TRBJ1-1; no firm D call. Germline V lookup: CDR1 GTSNPN, CDR2 SVGIG (reference sequence). V lost 0 bases and J 1 base, leaving 15 bases between the germline ends. The CDR3 runs 16 residues. The CDR3 bases are TGTGCCTGGAGTGTACTAAATAGGATAAGGAACACTGAAGCTTTCTTT. It is translated as CAWSVLNRIRNTEAFF.

This chain links TRBV19 with TRBJ2-7, with TRBD1 matching 9 bases. Germline V gene lookup returns CDR1 LNHDA and CDR2 SQIVND (reference sequence). V was pared by 1 base and J by 3 bases, with 4 bases of the junction left unmatched. CDR3 size: 15 residues. The CDR3 reads CASSIAETGGYEQYF. For the CDR3, the DNA is TGTGCCAGTAGTATAGCAGAGACAGGGGGCTACGAGCAGTACTTC.

The chain has TRBV3-1 (or the pseudogene TRBV3-2) and TRBJ2-3, with 10 bases matching TRBD2. Germline values: CDR1 LGHDT, CDR2 YNNKEL (reference sequence). With 5 bases clipped from V and 7 bases from J, the junction kept 6 bases outside the gene matches. CDR3 length: 14 amino acids. The CDR3 nucleotides read TGTGCCAGCAGCACGCGGACTAGCGGACATACGCAGTATTTT. This codes for CASSTRTSGHTQYF.

The chain links TRBV5-4 to TRBJ1-6; D is ambiguous. The CDR3 sequence is 17 residues long. Germline CDR1 is SGHNT and CDR2 is YYREEE (reference sequence). Trimming took off 1 base at V and 0 bases at J, with 11 bases between the two ends. The CDR3 here is CASSLRGSSSYNSPLHF. As DNA, the CDR3 is TGTGCCAGCAGCTTGCGAGGGTCGAGCTCCTATAATTCACCCCTCCACTTT.

The J gene is TRBJ1-5, the V gene TRBV6-5, with 11 nucleotides matching TRBD1. V was clipped by 2 bases and J by 8 bases; unmatched bases: 8. Germline CDR1 reads MNHEY; CDR2 reads SVGAGI. CDR3 length equals 16 residues. CDR3 protein: CASSYAQGQGVEPQHF. CDR3 DNA: TGTGCCAGCAGTTACGCCCAGGGACAGGGGGTTGAGCCCCAGCATTTT.

This clone showed up just a few times. The chain joins TRBV18 to TRBJ2-1; the D gene is possibly TRBD2 (6 bases). The CDR3 is made up of 16 amino acids. V lost 6 bases, J lost 0 bases, and 15 bases lay in between. Germline V gene lookup returns CDR1 KGHSH and CDR2 LQKENI. The CDR3 reads CASSGGSRSSYNEQFF. The CDR3 DNA reads TGTGCCAGCTCCGGGGGTAGCCGGAGCTCCTACAATGAGCAGTTCTTC. Full variable domain (rest looked up from reference TRBV18 and TRBJ2-1): NAGVMQNPRHLVRRRGQEARLRCSPMKGHSHVYWYRQLPEEGLKFMVYLQKENIIDESGMPKERFSAEFPKEGPSILRIQQVVRGDSAAYFCASSGGSRSSYNEQFFGPGTRLTVL.

The CDR3: CASSLAGGLQVETQYF. The CDR3, as DNA: TGTGCCAGCAGCTTAGCGGGAGGTTTGCAAGTGGAGACCCAGTACTTC. This chain joins TRBV9 and TRBJ2-5; 10 nucleotides align to TRBD2. Trimming at V came to 4 bases and at J to 5 bases, leaving 11 bases not matched to a gene. Germline values: CDR1 SGDLS, CDR2 YYNGEE. The CDR3 spans 16 residues.

Comment on this clone: Other nucleotide sequences in the sample specify the same CDR3. The rearrangement joins TRBV2 to TRBJ1-5, with D hard to call. Trimming took off 3 bases at V and 6 bases at J, with 6 bases between the two ends. CDR1 SNHLY and CDR2 FYNNEI come from the germline V gene. CDR3 length: 12 amino acids. The CDR3 sequence is CASSESGQPQHF. The DNA of the CDR3 is TGTGCCAGCAGTGAGTCGGGTCAGCCCCAGCATTTT.

With regard to this clone: Additional DNA sequences in this sample encode the identical CDR3. The chain employs TRBV6-5 and TRBJ1-2; D possibly corresponds to TRBD1 (6 bases). CDR3 length equals 12 residues. Germline lookup yields CDR1 MNHEY and CDR2 SVGAGI. V was trimmed by 6 bases and J by 4 bases, leaving 9 bases between them. The CDR3 sequence: CASSLTGYGYTF. CDR3 nucleotides: TGTGCCAGCAGCCTGACAGGCTATGGCTACACCTTC.

This clone came up many times. V usage is TRBV18 and J usage is TRBJ1-2, with a possible D match to TRBD1 (6 bases). Deletions cut 0 bases from V and 0 bases from J, with 11 bases between. Per germline, CDR1 KGHSH and CDR2 LQKENI. This CDR3 region has 16 residues. The CDR3 DNA reads TGTGCCAGCTCACCACCTCACAGGGCGCCTAACTATGGCTACACCTTC. Translation gives CASSPPHRAPNYGYTF.

The sample holds one count of this clone. The CDR3: CARARGYYGYTF. The CDR3, as DNA: TGTGCCAGAGCGAGGGGGTACTATGGCTACACCTTC. This sequence joins TRBV7-5 and TRBJ1-2; the table's D call, TRBD1, was not checked against the DNA. TRBV7-5 is recorded as a pseudogene. This CDR3 region has 12 residues.

The rearrangement links TRBV4-2 to TRBJ2-1; 11 nucleotides line up with TRBD2. CDR1 and CDR2 from the germline V gene are LGHNA and YNFKEQ. V lost 0 bases, J lost 4 bases, and 8 bases stayed unmatched. CDR3 length: 18 amino acids. The DNA for the CDR3 is TGTGCCAGCAGCCAAGACTTGCAGGGACTAGCGGTATACAATGAGCAGTTCTTC. The encoded protein is CASSQDLQGLAVYNEQFF.

This clone turned up a few times. J is TRBJ2-1 and V is TRBV23-1; 9 bases match TRBD1. TRBV23-1 is an ORF, with its function uncertain. The CDR3 consists of 16 residues. V gave up 0 bases and J gave up 6 bases; unmatched junction bases: 6. The CDR3 DNA is TGCGCCAGCAGTCAATCCCTCCGGGACAGGGTCAATGAGCAGTTCTTC. Protein sequence: CASSQSLRDRVNEQFF.

The chain links TRBV7-9 to TRBJ1-5, with 9 nucleotides matching TRBD1. The germline V gene has CDR1 SEHNR and CDR2 FQNEAQ (reference sequence). CDR3 size: 15 residues. With 5 bases clipped from V and 6 bases from J, the junction kept 8 bases outside the gene matches. The CDR3 here is CASSHGTGNTQPQHF. DNA of the CDR3: TGTGCCAGCAGCCATGGGACAGGGAATACTCAGCCCCAGCATTTT.

About this clone itself: Germline and junction disagree at one end, which may indicate a read error. The chain couples TRBV7-7 to TRBJ2-5; D is uncertain. The germline V gene has CDR1 SSHAT and CDR2 FNYEAQ (reference sequence). This CDR3 region has 13 residues. CDR3 nucleotide sequence: TGTGCTAGCAGCTTAGGTGTATCGGAGACCCAGTACTTC. It is translated as CASSLGVSETQYF.

The V gene is TRBV5-4, the J gene TRBJ2-7, with TRBD2 matching over 10 bases. The CDR3 has 19 amino acids. Germline V gene sequence: CDR1 SGHNT, CDR2 YYREEE (reference sequence). The J segment lost 3 bases and the V segment lost 5 bases, leaving 20 bases of the junction unmatched. The CDR3 nucleotides are TGTGCCAGCAGGCTTAAATCTACTAGCGGGGAGGATGGGGTCTACGAGCAGTACTTC. It specifies CASRLKSTSGEDGVYEQYF.

The chain uses TRBV10-3 and TRBJ2-3; 8 nucleotides agree with TRBD2. There are 16 residues in the CDR3. Per germline, CDR1 ENHRY and CDR2 SYGVKD. J gave up 0 bases and V 10 bases, and 12 bases lay outside the gene matches. CDR3 sequence: CATSRGRSSSTDTQYF. The CDR3 nucleotides read TGTGCCACCTCGCGCGGGAGGTCCTCTAGCACAGATACGCAGTATTTT.